The 13 T cell receptor beta chains presented below share a single source sample, sequenced in a study of blood T cell repertoires in COVID-19. TCRdb's copy holds only in-frame clones and misses some; the assay was immunoSEQ multiplex PCR. The sample has around 56,000 clones; about 73% are singletons. The sample consisted of peripheral blood. All receptors come from a woman aged 70-85 years with acute or convalescent COVID-19.

V usage is TRBV6-5 and J usage is TRBJ2-1; 7 positions match TRBD2. The CDR3 covers 15 residues. Trimming took 10 bases from V and 1 from J; bases not matched to a gene: 10. Germline-derived CDR1 and CDR2 are MNHEY and SVGAGI. The CDR3 region is CATSSWGGSYNEQFF. The CDR3 DNA reads as TGTGCCACCTCATCGTGGGGGGGTTCCTACAATGAGCAGTTCTTC.

The sample holds one count of this clone. The V and J genes are TRBV29-1 and TRBJ1-2, with 9 bases identical to TRBD1. The V and J ends lost 5 bases and 6 bases, in that order; junction bases with no gene match: 13. This CDR3 comprises 15 residues. Germline V CDR1 and CDR2: SQVTM, ANQGSEA. This CDR3 is CSVIAYTGGNHGYTF. The CDR3, as DNA: TGCAGCGTTATCGCCTATACAGGGGGCAATCATGGCTACACCTTC. Together with reference TRBV29-1 and TRBJ1-2, the CDR3 gives the full variable domain: SAVISQKPSRDICQRGTSLTIQCQVDSQVTMMFWYRQQPGQSLTLIATANQGSEATYESGFVIDKFPISRPNLTFSTLTVSNMSPEDSSIYLCSVIAYTGGNHGYTFGSGTRLTVV.

The chain employs TRBV6-5 and TRBJ1-3; D remains ambiguous. There are 15 residues in the CDR3. The germline V gene has CDR1 MNHEY and CDR2 SVGAGI. Trimming took off 0 bases at V and 0 bases at J, with 6 bases between the two ends. CDR3 DNA: TGTGCCAGCAGTTACTCGGCTAGCTCTGGAAACACCATATATTTT. It is translated as CASSYSASSGNTIYF.

The rearrangement links TRBV9 to TRBJ2-3; 7 bases agree with TRBD1. J gave up 4 bases and V 0 bases, and 5 bases lay outside the gene matches. The V gene's germline CDR1 is SGDLS and CDR2 YYNGEE. This CDR3 comprises 15 residues. The CDR3 here is CASSVAVTGADTQYF. Written as DNA, the CDR3 is TGTGCCAGCAGCGTAGCCGTTACAGGGGCAGATACGCAGTATTTT.

The chain joins TRBV5-1 to TRBJ2-5; tentative D call: TRBD2 (5 bases). The CDR3 has 14 amino acids. The V and J ends lost 6 bases and 1 base respectively, with 13 bases between them. Germline loops: CDR1 SGHRS, CDR2 YFSETQ. The CDR3 region is CASTLEGRQETQYF. CDR3 DNA sequence: TGCGCCAGCACCCTCGAGGGCCGCCAAGAGACCCAGTACTTC. Full variable domain (outside the CDR3, taken from reference TRBV5-1 and TRBJ2-5): KAGVTQTPRYLIKTRGQQVTLSCSPISGHRSVSWYQQTPGQGLQFLFEYFSETQRNKGNFPGRFSGRQFSNSRSEMNVSTLELGDSALYLCASTLEGRQETQYFGPGTRLLVL.

The V and J genes are TRBV5-6 and TRBJ1-5; D perhaps matches TRBD1 (5 bases). Germline CDR1 is SGHDT and CDR2 is YYEEEE. This CDR3 has 14 amino acids. V was pared by 5 bases and J by 3 bases, with 12 bases between. The CDR3 reads CASRRAGDNQPQHF. The CDR3 DNA sequence: TGTGCCAGCAGAAGAGCGGGGGACAATCAGCCCCAGCATTTT.

This sequence joins TRBV6-1 and TRBJ2-1; 9 bases align to TRBD2. V shed 2 bases, J shed 5 bases, and the junction held 4 bases outside the gene matches. Germline V gene lookup returns CDR1 MNHNS and CDR2 SASEGT. CDR3 size: 15 residues. CDR3 sequence reads: CASSESLAGNNEQFF. The DNA of the CDR3 is TGTGCCAGCAGTGAATCCCTAGCGGGGAACAATGAGCAGTTCTTC.

The chain has TRBV21-1 and TRBJ2-7; TRBD1 reflects the table's D call only, with no check against the DNA. TRBV21-1 is a pseudogene locus. CDR3 length: 15 residues. The CDR3, as DNA: TGTGCCAGCAGCAAAGTGAGATACTTACAGGGGTCGGGGTACGTC. The encoded protein is CASSKVRYLQGSGYV.

V is TRBV18 and J is TRBJ1-1; 7 positions agree with TRBD1. J was trimmed by 0 bases and V by 2 bases; bases with no gene match: 6. This CDR3 has 16 amino acids. Per germline, CDR1 KGHSH and CDR2 LQKENI. In nucleotides, the CDR3 is TGTGCCAGCTCACCAACGGGACAGATGATGAACACTGAAGCTTTCTTT. It translates to CASSPTGQMMNTEAFF.

The chain is built from TRBV7-9 and TRBJ1-1; the D gene is possibly TRBD1 (5 bases). CDR3 length equals 13 residues. Trimming removed 4 bases at V and 6 bases at J, with 12 bases between. Germline CDR1 and CDR2: SEHNR and FQNEAQ (reference sequence). CDR3 protein: CASSSSQGSEAFF. The CDR3 nucleotides read TGTGCCAGCAGCTCAAGTCAGGGCTCTGAAGCTTTCTTT. The complete variable domain, with remaining parts taken from reference TRBV7-9 and TRBJ1-1, reads DTGVSQNPRHKITKRGQNVTFRCDPISEHNRLYWYRQTLGQGPEFLTYFQNEAQLEKSRLLSDRFSAERPKGSFSTLEIQRTEQGDSAMYLCASSSSQGSEAFFGQGTRLTVV.

This chain joins TRBV11-2 and TRBJ2-3; no definite D call. With 5 bases removed from V and 2 bases from J, the gap between germline ends came to 8 bases. Germline CDR1 is SGHAT and CDR2 is FQNNGV. CDR3 length: 13 amino acids. The CDR3 DNA follows: TGTGCCAGCAGCCTCTCCCCCACAGATACGCAGTATTTT. Encoded protein: CASSLSPTDTQYF.

This clone was counted only a few times. This chain connects TRBV5-1 to TRBJ2-7; a weak D match, TRBD1 (6 bases). V lost 0 bases and J lost 3, with 10 bases in between. The CDR3 is 14 residues long. The V gene's germline CDR1 is SGHRS and CDR2 YFSETQ. For the CDR3, the DNA is TGCGCCAGCAGCTTGGGGGTACAGGGCTACGAGCAGTACTTC. Translating it yields CASSLGVQGYEQYF.

The V gene is TRBV19, the J gene TRBJ2-4; 10 bases map to TRBD2. Looked up from germline, CDR1 is LNHDA and CDR2 is SQIVND (reference sequence). V lost 5 bases and J lost 9; bases outside the gene matches: 10. This CDR3 comprises 15 residues. CDR3 sequence (DNA): TGTGCCAGTAGTCCCGGGACTAGCGAACTACTCATTCAGTACTTC. This codes for CASSPGTSELLIQYF.